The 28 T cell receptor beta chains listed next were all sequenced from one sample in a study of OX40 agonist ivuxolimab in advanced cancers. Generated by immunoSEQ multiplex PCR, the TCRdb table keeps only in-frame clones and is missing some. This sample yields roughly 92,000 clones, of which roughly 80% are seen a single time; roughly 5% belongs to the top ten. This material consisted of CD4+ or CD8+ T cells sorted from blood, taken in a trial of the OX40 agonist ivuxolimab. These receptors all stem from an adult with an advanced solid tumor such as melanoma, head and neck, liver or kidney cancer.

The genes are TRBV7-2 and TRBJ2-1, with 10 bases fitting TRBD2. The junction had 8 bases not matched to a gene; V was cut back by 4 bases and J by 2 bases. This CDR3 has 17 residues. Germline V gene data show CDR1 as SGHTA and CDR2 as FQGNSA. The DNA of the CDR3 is TGTGCCAGCAGCTCCTACGTAGCGGGAGGCACCTACAATGAGCAGTTCTTC. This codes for CASSSYVAGGTYNEQFF.

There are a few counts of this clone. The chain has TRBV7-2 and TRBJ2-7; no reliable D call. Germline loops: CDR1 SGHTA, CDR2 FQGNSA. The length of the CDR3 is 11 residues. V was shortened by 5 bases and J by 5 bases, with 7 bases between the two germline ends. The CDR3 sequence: CASSQWDEQYF. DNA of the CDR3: TGTGCCAGCAGCCAGTGGGACGAGCAGTACTTC. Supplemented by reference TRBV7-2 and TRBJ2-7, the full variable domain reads GAGVSQSPSNKVTEKGKDVELRCDPISGHTALYWYRQSLGQGLEFLIYFQGNSAPDKSGLPSDRFSAERTGGSVSTLTIQRTQQEDSAVYLCASSQWDEQYFGPGTRLTVT.

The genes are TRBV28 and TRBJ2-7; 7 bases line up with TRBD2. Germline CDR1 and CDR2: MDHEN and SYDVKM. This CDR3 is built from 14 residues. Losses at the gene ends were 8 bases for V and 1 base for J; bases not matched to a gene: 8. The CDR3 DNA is TGTGCCAGCCGACTCCTCGGGAGGTCCTACGAGCAGTACTTC. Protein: CASRLLGRSYEQYF.

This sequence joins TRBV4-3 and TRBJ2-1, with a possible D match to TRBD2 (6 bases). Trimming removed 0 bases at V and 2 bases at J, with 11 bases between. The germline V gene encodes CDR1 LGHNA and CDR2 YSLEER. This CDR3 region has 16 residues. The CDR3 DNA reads TGCGCCAGCAGCCAAGATCCGGTAGCGGCCTACAATGAGCAGTTCTTC. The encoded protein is CASSQDPVAAYNEQFF.

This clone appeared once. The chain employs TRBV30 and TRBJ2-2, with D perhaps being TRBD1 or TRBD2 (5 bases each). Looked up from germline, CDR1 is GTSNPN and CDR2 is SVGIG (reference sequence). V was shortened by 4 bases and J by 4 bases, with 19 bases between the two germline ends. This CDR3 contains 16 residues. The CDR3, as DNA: TGTGCCTGGATGGCGGGCCGGGGCGGAGGCACCGGGGAGCTGTTTTTT. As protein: CAWMAGRGGGTGELFF. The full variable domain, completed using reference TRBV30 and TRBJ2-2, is SQTIHQWPATLVQPVGSPLSLECTVEGTSNPNLYWYRQAAGRGLQLLFYSVGIGQISSEVPQNLSASRPQDRQFILSSKKLLLSDSGFYLCAWMAGRGGGTGELFFGEGSRLTVL.

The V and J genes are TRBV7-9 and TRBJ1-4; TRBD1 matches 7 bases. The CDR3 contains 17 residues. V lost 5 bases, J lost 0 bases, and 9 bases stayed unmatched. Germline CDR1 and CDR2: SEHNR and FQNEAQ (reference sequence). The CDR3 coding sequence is TGTGCCAGCAGCCCACGACAGGGCACCACAACTAATGAAAAACTGTTTTTT. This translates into CASSPRQGTTTNEKLFF.

CDR3 amino acids: CASSLEGYSNQPQHF. The CDR3 nucleotides read TGTGCCAGCAGCTTGGAGGGGTATAGCAATCAGCCCCAGCATTTT. The chain couples TRBV5-8 to TRBJ1-5; maybe TRBD1 (5 bases). Between the trimmed V and J ends, which lost 0 bases and 0 bases, there was a span of 7 bases. Germline CDR1 and CDR2: SGHTS and YDEGEE. The CDR3 is 15 residues long.

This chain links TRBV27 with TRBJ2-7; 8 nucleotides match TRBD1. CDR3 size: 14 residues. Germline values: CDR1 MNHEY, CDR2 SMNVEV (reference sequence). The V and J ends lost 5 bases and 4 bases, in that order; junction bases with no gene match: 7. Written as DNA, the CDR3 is TGTGCCAGCAGTCCGCGGGACAGGCTATACGAGCAGTACTTC. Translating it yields CASSPRDRLYEQYF.

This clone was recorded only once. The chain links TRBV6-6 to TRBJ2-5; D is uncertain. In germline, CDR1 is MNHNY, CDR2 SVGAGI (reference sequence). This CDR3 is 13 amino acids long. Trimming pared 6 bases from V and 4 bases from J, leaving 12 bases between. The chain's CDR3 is CASSPLTGETQYF. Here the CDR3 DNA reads TGTGCCAGCAGCCCCTTAACCGGAGAGACCCAGTACTTC.

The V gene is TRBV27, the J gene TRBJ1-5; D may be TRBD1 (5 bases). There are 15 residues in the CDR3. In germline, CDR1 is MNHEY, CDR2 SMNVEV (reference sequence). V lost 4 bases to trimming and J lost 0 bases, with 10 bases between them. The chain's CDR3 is CASSSAGFSNQPQHF. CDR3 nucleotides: TGTGCCAGCAGTTCGGCAGGGTTTAGCAATCAGCCCCAGCATTTT.

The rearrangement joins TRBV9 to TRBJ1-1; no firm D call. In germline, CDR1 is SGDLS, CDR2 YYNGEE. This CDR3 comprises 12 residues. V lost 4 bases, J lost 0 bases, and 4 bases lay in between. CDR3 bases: TGTGCCAGCAGCTCCATGAACACTGAAGCTTTCTTT. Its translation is CASSSMNTEAFF.

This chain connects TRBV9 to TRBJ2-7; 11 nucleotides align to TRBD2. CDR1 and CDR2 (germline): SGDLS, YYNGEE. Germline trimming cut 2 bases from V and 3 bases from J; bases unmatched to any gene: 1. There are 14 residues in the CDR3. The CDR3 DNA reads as TGTGCCAGCAGCGTTAGCGGGGGGGTCTACGAGCAGTACTTC. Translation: CASSVSGGVYEQYF.

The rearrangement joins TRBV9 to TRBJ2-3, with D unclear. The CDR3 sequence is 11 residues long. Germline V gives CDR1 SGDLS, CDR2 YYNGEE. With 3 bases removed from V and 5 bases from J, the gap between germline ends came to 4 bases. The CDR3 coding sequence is TGTGCCAGCAGCGCCCGAGATACGCAGTATTTT. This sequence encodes CASSARDTQYF.

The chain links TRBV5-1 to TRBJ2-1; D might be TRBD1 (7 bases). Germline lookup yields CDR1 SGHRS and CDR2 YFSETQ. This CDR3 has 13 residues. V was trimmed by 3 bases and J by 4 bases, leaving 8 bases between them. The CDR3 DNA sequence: TGCGCCAGCAGCTCAGGGGGGTACAATGAGCAGTTCTTC. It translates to CASSSGGYNEQFF.

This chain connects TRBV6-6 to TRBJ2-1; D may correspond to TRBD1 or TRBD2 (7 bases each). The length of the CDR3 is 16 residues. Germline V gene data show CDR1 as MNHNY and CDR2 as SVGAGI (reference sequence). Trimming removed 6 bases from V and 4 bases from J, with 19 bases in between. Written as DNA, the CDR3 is TGTGCCAGCAGCCTCAGGGGGGGGCCCCTGTACAATGAGCAGTTCTTC. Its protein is CASSLRGGPLYNEQFF.

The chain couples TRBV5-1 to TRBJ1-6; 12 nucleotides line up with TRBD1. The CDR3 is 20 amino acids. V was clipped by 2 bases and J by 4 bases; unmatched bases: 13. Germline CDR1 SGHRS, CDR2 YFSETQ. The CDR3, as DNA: TGCGCCAGCAGCTTAGGACGGGACAGGGGGCCCGCGGGGTATAATTCACCCCTCCACTTT. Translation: CASSLGRDRGPAGYNSPLHF.

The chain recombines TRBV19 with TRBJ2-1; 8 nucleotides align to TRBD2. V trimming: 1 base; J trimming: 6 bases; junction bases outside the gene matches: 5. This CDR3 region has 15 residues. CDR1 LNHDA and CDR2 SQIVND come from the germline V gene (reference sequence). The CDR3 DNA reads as TGTGCCAGTAGTATAGGAGCGGGAGTTCGCAATGAGCAGTTCTTC. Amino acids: CASSIGAGVRNEQFF.

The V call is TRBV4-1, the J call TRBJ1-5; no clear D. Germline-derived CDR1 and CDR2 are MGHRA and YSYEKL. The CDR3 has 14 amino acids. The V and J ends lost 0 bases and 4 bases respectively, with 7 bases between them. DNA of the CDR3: TGCGCCAGCAGCCAAGATTCAGGAAATCAGCCCCAGCATTTT. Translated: CASSQDSGNQPQHF.

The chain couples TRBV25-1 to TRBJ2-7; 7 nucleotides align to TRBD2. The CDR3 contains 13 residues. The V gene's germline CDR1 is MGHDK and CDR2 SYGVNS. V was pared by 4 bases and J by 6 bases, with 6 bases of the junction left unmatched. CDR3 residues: CASSAGGSREQYF. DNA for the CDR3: TGTGCCAGCAGTGCGGGCGGGAGTCGCGAGCAGTACTTC.

The CDR3 DNA reads TGTGCCTGGAGTTCTTCCGGAGAGGGCTACACCTTC. Residues: CAWSSSGEGYTF. J is TRBJ1-2 and V is TRBV30; D gene unclear. This CDR3 spans 12 amino acids. CDR1 is GTSNPN and CDR2 is SVGIG in the germline V gene (reference sequence). Trimming cost V 2 bases and J 8 bases, with 12 bases left between them.

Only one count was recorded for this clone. The CDR3 bases are TGCGCCAGCAGCGAGGGACAGGGCTCCTACAATGAGCAGTTCTTC. It codes for CASSEGQGSYNEQFF. The chain has TRBV5-1 and TRBJ2-1, with 9 bases that match TRBD1. V lost 4 bases, J lost 0 bases, and 2 bases stayed unmatched. Per germline, CDR1 SGHRS and CDR2 YFSETQ. The CDR3 has 15 residues. Complete variable domain (other parts from reference TRBV5-1 and TRBJ2-1): KAGVTQTPRYLIKTRGQQVTLSCSPISGHRSVSWYQQTPGQGLQFLFEYFSETQRNKGNFPGRFSGRQFSNSRSEMNVSTLELGDSALYLCASSEGQGSYNEQFFGPGTRLTVL.

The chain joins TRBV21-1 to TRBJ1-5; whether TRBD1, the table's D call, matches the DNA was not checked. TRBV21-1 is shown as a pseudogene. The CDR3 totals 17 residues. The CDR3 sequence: CASSFRNRDSYNQPQHF. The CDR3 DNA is TGTGCCAGCAGCTTCCGCAATCGGGACAGCTACAATCAGCCCCAGCATTTT.

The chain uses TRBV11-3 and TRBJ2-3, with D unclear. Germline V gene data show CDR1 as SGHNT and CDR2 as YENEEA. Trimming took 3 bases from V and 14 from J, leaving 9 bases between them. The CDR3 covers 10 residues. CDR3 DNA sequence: TGTGCCAGCAGCTTTGGCTGCGGGTATTTT. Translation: CASSFGCGYF.

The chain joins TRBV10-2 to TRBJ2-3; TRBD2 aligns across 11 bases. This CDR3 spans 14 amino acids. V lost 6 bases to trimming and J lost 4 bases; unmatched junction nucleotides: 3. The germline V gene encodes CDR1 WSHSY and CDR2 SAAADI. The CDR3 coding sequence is TGCGCCAGCAGGGGACTAGCGGCGTCAGATACGCAGTATTTT. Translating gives CASRGLAASDTQYF.

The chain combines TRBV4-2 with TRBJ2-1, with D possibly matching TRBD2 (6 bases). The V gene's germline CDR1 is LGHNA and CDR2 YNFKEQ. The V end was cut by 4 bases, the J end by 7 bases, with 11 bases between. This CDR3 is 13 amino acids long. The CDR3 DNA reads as TGTGCCAGCAGCCCCCGACTAGAAAATGAGCAGTTCTTC. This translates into CASSPRLENEQFF.

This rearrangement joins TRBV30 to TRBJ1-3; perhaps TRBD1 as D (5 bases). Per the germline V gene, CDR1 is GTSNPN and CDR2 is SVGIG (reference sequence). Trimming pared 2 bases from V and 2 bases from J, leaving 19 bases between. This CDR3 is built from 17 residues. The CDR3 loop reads CAWSPSGTERTGNTIYF. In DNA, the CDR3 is TGTGCCTGGAGTCCCTCCGGGACGGAACGAACTGGAAACACCATATATTTT. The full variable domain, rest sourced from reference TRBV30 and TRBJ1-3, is SQTIHQWPATLVQPVGSPLSLECTVEGTSNPNLYWYRQAAGRGLQLLFYSVGIGQISSEVPQNLSASRPQDRQFILSSKKLLLSDSGFYLCAWSPSGTERTGNTIYFGEGSWLTVV.

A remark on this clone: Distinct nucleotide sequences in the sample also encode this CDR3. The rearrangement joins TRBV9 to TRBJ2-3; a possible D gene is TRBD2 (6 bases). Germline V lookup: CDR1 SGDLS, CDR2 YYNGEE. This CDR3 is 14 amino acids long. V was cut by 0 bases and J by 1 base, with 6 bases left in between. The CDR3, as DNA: TGTGCCAGCAGCGTAGCTAGCGGCACAGATACGCAGTATTTT. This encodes CASSVASGTDTQYF.

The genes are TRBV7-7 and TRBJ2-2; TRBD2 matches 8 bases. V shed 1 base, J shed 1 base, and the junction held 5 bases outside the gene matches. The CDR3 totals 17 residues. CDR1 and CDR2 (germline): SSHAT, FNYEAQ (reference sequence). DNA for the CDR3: TGTGCCAGCAGCTTAGGGGGCCTAGCGGGGAACACCGGGGAGCTGTTTTTT. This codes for CASSLGGLAGNTGELFF.